The 30 T cell receptor beta chains reported below all come from one sample, sequenced in a study of CD8+ T cells in alopecia areata. The treatment here: oral pan-JAK inhibitor, 5-10 mg twice daily. RNA was isolated and reverse transcribed to cDNA, the sequencing template. Some clones are missing from TCRdb's copy, which holds only in-frame ones; the method was immunoSEQ multiplex PCR. This sample carries under 150,000 clones, 56% of them seen once, and the ten largest clones take 3% to 4%. The sequenced sample was CD4+ T cells sorted from blood, obtained at week 24, from a patient treated with tofacitinib. These receptors were taken from a human donor with alopecia areata.

The chain combines TRBV25-1 with TRBJ1-5, with D possibly being TRBD1 (5 bases). In germline, CDR1 is MGHDK, CDR2 SYGVNS. V was shortened by 10 bases and J by 7 bases, with 17 bases between the two germline ends. The CDR3 has 13 amino acids. Here the CDR3 DNA reads TGTGCCACCAAGGGGCAGGAAGGCCAGCCCCAGCATTTT. It specifies CATKGQEGQPQHF. The variable domain in full, completed from reference TRBV25-1 and TRBJ1-5, reads EADIYQTPRYLVIGTGKKITLECSQTMGHDKMYWYQQDPGMELHLIHYSYGVNSTEKGDLSSESTVSRIRTEHFPLTLESARPSHTSQYLCATKGQEGQPQHFGDGTRLSIL.

The rearrangement uses TRBV7-2 and TRBJ2-3, with D uncertain. Trimming left V 6 bases short and J 2 bases short, with 9 bases between. The CDR3 totals 13 residues. The V gene's germline CDR1 is SGHTA and CDR2 FQGNSA. The CDR3 region is CASRPGNTDTQYF. In DNA, the CDR3 is TGTGCCAGCAGACCCGGAAACACAGATACGCAGTATTTT.

This clone has more than one count but fewer than ten. CDR3 nucleotide sequence: TGTGCCAGCAGCCCCCCCGGGGGCCCCGGCAATGAGCAGTTCTTC. Protein: CASSPPGGPGNEQFF. This chain joins TRBV7-2 and TRBJ2-1, with D possibly called TRBD1 or TRBD2 (6 bases each). From germline, CDR1 is SGHTA and CDR2 FQGNSA. CDR3 length: 15 residues. V lost 5 bases and J lost 6, with 17 bases in between.

The V call is TRBV29-1, the J call TRBJ1-1; no clear D. The germline gives CDR1 SQVTM, CDR2 ANQGSEA. This CDR3 has 12 amino acids. V was pared by 1 base and J by 0 bases, with 3 bases between. In DNA form, the CDR3 reads TGCAGCGTTGAAGCAGTGAACACTGAAGCTTTCTTT. As protein: CSVEAVNTEAFF.

The J gene is TRBJ1-2, the V gene TRBV29-1; maybe TRBD1 (6 bases). The CDR3 has 12 residues. Trimming removed 7 bases from V and 4 bases from J, with 13 bases in between. Germline loops: CDR1 SQVTM, CDR2 ANQGSEA. The DNA for the CDR3 is TGCAGCGGTGGGGGGGCGATCTATGGCTACACCTTC. It specifies CSGGGAIYGYTF.

The V call is TRBV29-1, the J call TRBJ1-2; TRBD1 might be the D (6 bases). Per the germline V gene, CDR1 is SQVTM and CDR2 is ANQGSEA. This CDR3 spans 13 amino acids. Trimming pared 3 bases from V and 4 bases from J, leaving 12 bases between. The CDR3 reads CSVEGGPGYGYTF. In nucleotides, the CDR3 is TGCAGCGTTGAGGGGGGCCCGGGCTATGGCTACACCTTC.

This chain connects TRBV30 to TRBJ2-3; TRBD2 aligns across 12 bases. Germline trimming cut 5 bases from V and 15 bases from J; bases unmatched to any gene: 6. The CDR3 contains 11 residues. Germline CDR1 GTSNPN, CDR2 SVGIG (reference sequence). CDR3 in amino acids: CAWGLAGREYF. The CDR3 DNA is TGTGCCTGGGGACTAGCGGGACGAGAATATTTT.

This clone was counted only a few times. V is TRBV30 and J is TRBJ1-1; D is unclear. With 4 bases removed from V and 0 bases from J, the gap between germline ends came to 9 bases. In germline, CDR1 is GTSNPN, CDR2 SVGIG (reference sequence). There are 13 residues in the CDR3. The CDR3 DNA reads as TGTGCCTGGACGATGACGGTGAACACTGAAGCTTTCTTT. The encoded protein is CAWTMTVNTEAFF.

This clone came up many times. The chain uses TRBV19 and TRBJ2-7; unclear D gene. The CDR3 is 13 amino acids. CDR1 LNHDA and CDR2 SQIVND come from the germline V gene (reference sequence). The V gene lost 6 bases and the J gene lost 11 bases, with 20 bases spanning the gap. The CDR3 sequence: CASSDLDRTREYF. The CDR3 nucleotides are TGTGCCAGTAGCGACCTAGACCGAACCCGGGAGTACTTC.

This clone was counted only a few times. V is TRBV11-2 and J is TRBJ2-1, with 16 bases matching TRBD2. The CDR3 extends over 16 amino acids. V gave up 5 bases and J gave up 6 bases; unmatched junction bases: 4. The germline CDR1 and CDR2 sequences are SGHAT and FQNNGV. The CDR3 sequence is CASSLGTSGGANEQFF. The CDR3, as DNA: TGTGCCAGCAGCCTTGGGACTAGCGGGGGGGCCAATGAGCAGTTCTTC.

The genes are TRBV29-1 and TRBJ2-7; 9 bases line up with TRBD1. V lost 6 bases and J lost 6; bases outside the gene matches: 12. CDR3 length: 14 amino acids. Looked up from germline, CDR1 is SQVTM and CDR2 is ANQGSEA. The CDR3: CSVEILGTGTEQYF. CDR3 bases: TGCAGCGTCGAGATACTCGGGACAGGGACCGAGCAGTACTTC.

The V gene is TRBV29-1, the J gene TRBJ2-7; 10 bases fit TRBD1. The junction had 4 bases not matched to a gene; V was cut back by 6 bases and J by 2 bases. The germline CDR1 and CDR2 sequences are SQVTM and ANQGSEA. This CDR3 spans 13 amino acids. The DNA of the CDR3 is TGCAGCGTCCTGACAGGGGGCACCTACGAGCAGTACTTC. This translates into CSVLTGGTYEQYF.

This chain connects TRBV29-1 to TRBJ1-2; no clear D. Per germline, CDR1 SQVTM and CDR2 ANQGSEA. The CDR3 sequence is 14 residues long. V was shortened by 0 bases and J by 3 bases, with 11 bases between the two germline ends. The CDR3 sequence: CSVEDLGRYYGYTF. The CDR3 DNA sequence: TGCAGCGTTGAAGATCTCGGCAGATACTATGGCTACACCTTC.

This clone has more than one count but fewer than ten. The chain links TRBV27 to TRBJ1-1; possible D gene TRBD1, 6 bases. This CDR3 has 13 amino acids. CDR1 is MNHEY, CDR2 SMNVEV, per germline (reference sequence). Trimming stripped 4 bases from V and 1 base from J, with 7 bases between. The chain's CDR3 is CASSSTGNTEAFF. CDR3 nucleotides: TGTGCCAGCAGTTCGACAGGGAACACTGAAGCTTTCTTT.

The chain recombines TRBV6-6 with TRBJ2-7, with D unclear. From germline, CDR1 is MNHNY and CDR2 SVGAGI (reference sequence). The V end was cut by 0 bases, the J end by 7 bases, with 7 bases between. CDR3 size: 12 residues. CDR3 nucleotides: TGTGCCAGCAGTTACTCGACTGGTGAGCAGTACTTC. Its translation: CASSYSTGEQYF.

The chain joins TRBV18 to TRBJ2-5; 7 bases match TRBD2. The CDR3 covers 18 residues. V gave up 3 bases and J gave up 1 base; unmatched junction bases: 14. Germline lookup yields CDR1 KGHSH and CDR2 LQKENI. As DNA, the CDR3 is TGTGCCAGCTCACCCGGCCTAAGGACTAGTTTAGCCCAAGAGACCCAGTACTTC. The encoded protein is CASSPGLRTSLAQETQYF.

The chain links TRBV10-2 to TRBJ1-5, with D uncertain. V shed 0 bases and J shed 6 bases, with 6 bases lying between them. The CDR3 has 13 residues. Germline CDR1 is WSHSY and CDR2 is SAAADI. The CDR3 here is CASSESRVQPQHF. DNA for the CDR3: TGCGCCAGCAGTGAGTCAAGGGTTCAGCCCCAGCATTTT.

The CDR3 sequence is CASSPSGDQPQHF. The DNA for the CDR3 is TGTGCCAGCAGCCCCTCGGGGGATCAGCCCCAGCATTTT. The V gene is TRBV11-2, the J gene TRBJ1-5, with a tentative D call TRBD1 (5 bases). Germline values: CDR1 SGHAT, CDR2 FQNNGV. The CDR3 is made up of 13 amino acids. V was pared by 5 bases and J by 5 bases, with 10 bases between.

This clone was found a few times. V gene TRBV9 combines with J gene TRBJ2-1; D gene unclear. Germline CDR1 and CDR2: SGDLS and YYNGEE. This CDR3 has 13 amino acids. V was trimmed by 4 bases and J by 7 bases, leaving 12 bases between them. CDR3 sequence: CASSRRGSNEQFF. The DNA for the CDR3 is TGTGCCAGCAGCCGTCGAGGATCTAATGAGCAGTTCTTC.

This chain connects TRBV29-1 to TRBJ1-4, with 9 bases identical to TRBD1. This CDR3 has 13 residues. Trimming took 7 bases from V and 7 from J; bases not matched to a gene: 7. Germline V gene sequence: CDR1 SQVTM, CDR2 ANQGSEA. CDR3 sequence reads: CSATQGASEKLFF. The DNA of the CDR3 is TGCAGCGCCACACAGGGGGCGAGTGAAAAACTGTTTTTT.

This chain links TRBV29-1 with TRBJ2-7, with D perhaps TRBD1 (6 bases). The CDR3 covers 14 residues. V was shortened by 4 bases and J by 0 bases, with 13 bases between the two germline ends. Germline V gene data show CDR1 as SQVTM and CDR2 as ANQGSEA. The CDR3 region is CSVATGTFSYEQYF. The DNA for the CDR3 is TGCAGCGTTGCAACCGGGACATTCTCCTACGAGCAGTACTTC.

The rearrangement uses TRBV5-1 and TRBJ1-1; maybe TRBD1 (5 bases). The CDR3 loop spans 15 amino acids. The V end lost 0 bases, the J end lost 4 bases, and 13 bases lay between the germline ends. Germline values: CDR1 SGHRS, CDR2 YFSETQ. CDR3 coding DNA: TGCGCCAGCAGCTTGGTAGGTCTGGGGGGCACTGAAGCTTTCTTT. Its protein product is CASSLVGLGGTEAFF.

Only a few counts were recorded for this clone. This sequence joins TRBV4-2 and TRBJ2-7; perhaps TRBD2 as D (6 bases). Germline CDR1 is LGHNA and CDR2 is YNFKEQ. The CDR3 runs 17 residues. Trimming took 1 base from V and 3 from J, leaving 19 bases between them. CDR3 protein: CASSQASGSRTNYEQYF. CDR3 nucleotides: TGTGCCAGCAGCCAAGCGTCAGGGTCGAGGACTAACTACGAGCAGTACTTC.

The V and J genes are TRBV29-1 and TRBJ2-3, with 11 bases fitting TRBD2. The V gene end was trimmed by 5 bases and the J gene end by 2 bases; junction bases not matched to a gene: 6. The CDR3 runs to 15 residues. Germline-derived CDR1 and CDR2 are SQVTM and ANQGSEA. CDR3 region: CSVRTSGGLTDTQYF. The CDR3 DNA follows: TGCAGCGTTCGCACTAGCGGGGGCCTCACAGATACGCAGTATTTT.

The rearrangement uses TRBV5-1 and TRBJ2-5; 8 bases line up with TRBD1. V lost 3 bases and J lost 2; bases outside the gene matches: 3. Germline CDR1 is SGHRS and CDR2 is YFSETQ. The CDR3 spans 14 residues. CDR3 bases: TGCGCCAGCAGCTCGACAGGGGCACAAGAGACCCAGTACTTC. Its translation: CASSSTGAQETQYF.

This chain connects TRBV6-6 to TRBJ1-6; no definite D call. Germline CDR1 MNHNY, CDR2 SVGAGI (reference sequence). CDR3 length equals 14 residues. Between the trimmed V and J ends, which lost 7 bases and 11 bases, there was a span of 18 bases. The CDR3 bases are TGTGCCAGCATAGAAGAGTTATGGAATCCACCCCTCCACTTT. This encodes CASIEELWNPPLHF.

The CDR3 spells CSVAVSGTGYTF. CDR3 bases: TGCAGCGTTGCTGTTTCAGGGACTGGCTACACCTTC. The genes are TRBV29-1 and TRBJ1-2; perhaps TRBD1 as D (5 bases). V was clipped by 4 bases and J by 7 bases, with 13 bases between them. Germline V gene lookup returns CDR1 SQVTM and CDR2 ANQGSEA. The CDR3 covers 12 residues.

This sequence joins TRBV5-1 and TRBJ2-5; 7 positions match TRBD1. The CDR3 has 16 residues. The V and J ends lost 3 bases and 0 bases, in that order; junction bases with no gene match: 8. Germline loops: CDR1 SGHRS, CDR2 YFSETQ. The CDR3 region has the DNA TGCGCCAGCAGCTCGCCTGGGACAGCGTACCAAGAGACCCAGTACTTC. Translating it yields CASSSPGTAYQETQYF. The complete variable domain, with remaining parts taken from reference TRBV5-1 and TRBJ2-5, reads KAGVTQTPRYLIKTRGQQVTLSCSPISGHRSVSWYQQTPGQGLQFLFEYFSETQRNKGNFPGRFSGRQFSNSRSEMNVSTLELGDSALYLCASSSPGTAYQETQYFGPGTRLLVL.

Regarding this clone: The sample holds other DNA sequences that translate to the same CDR3. V gene TRBV4-3 combines with J gene TRBJ1-1; D may be TRBD1 (6 bases). The CDR3 runs 15 residues. CDR1 LGHNA and CDR2 YSLEER come from the germline V gene. V lost 3 bases to trimming and J lost 5 bases, with 16 bases between them. CDR3 region: CASSQDYTGSTEAFF. CDR3 nucleotide sequence: TGCGCCAGCAGCCAGGATTATACAGGGAGTACTGAAGCTTTCTTT.

The chain couples TRBV5-1 to TRBJ2-7, with D maybe TRBD1 (6 bases). This CDR3 contains 15 residues. Germline V lookup: CDR1 SGHRS, CDR2 YFSETQ. V was pared by 0 bases and J by 1 base, with 11 bases between. CDR3: CASSLEGVRSYEQYF. The DNA for the CDR3 is TGCGCCAGCAGCTTGGAGGGGGTTCGGTCCTACGAGCAGTACTTC.